This is a list of T cell receptor beta chains from one sample in a study of brain metastases from non-small cell lung cancer. Profiled with immunoSEQ multiplex PCR; TCRdb holds only in-frame clones, not every one. The sample lists around 890 clones, around 82% occurring once. The sequenced sample was tissue from a brain metastasis. These receptors all stem from a donor over 35 with non-small cell lung cancer. CDR3s include the opening cysteine and the closing phenylalanine or tryptophan. A D gene is named only where the DNA matches it firmly. Size is omitted from some rows. Given values are once, few, many or a class for expanded clones.

j_call v_call d_call clone_size cdr3_nt cdr3_aa
TRBJ1-1 TRBV23-1 - - TGCGCCAGCAGTCAGGGTCAGACAGGAAACACTGAAGCTTTCTTT CASSQGQTGNTEAFF
TRBJ2-5 TRBV6-2/TRBV6-3 - once TGTGCCAGCAGTTACAGGAATAGAGAGACCCAGTACTTC CASSYRNRETQYF
TRBJ2-7 TRBV12-3/TRBV12-4 - - TGTGCCAGCAGTTATGGCTTCGAGCAGTACTTC CASSYGFEQYF
TRBJ1-5 TRBV7-3 TRBD1 - TGTGCCAGCAGCCTCACCCAGGGGGTTCAGCCCCAGCATTTT CASSLTQGVQPQHF
TRBJ2-1 TRBV5-6 - - TGTGCCAGCAGCTTGTTTCTTGAGCAGTTCTTC CASSLFLEQFF
TRBJ1-1 TRBV7-2 - - TGTGCCAGCAGACCTACGAGGAACACTGAAGCTTTCTTT CASRPTRNTEAFF
TRBJ1-6 TRBV18 TRBD1 - TGTGCCAGCTCCGGGACAGGAGACAAAAATTCACCCCTCTACTTT CASSGTGDKNSPLYF
TRBJ1-4 TRBV3-1/TRBV3-2 - - TGTGCCAGCAGCCACCTCCGGTATCCAAATGAAAAACTGTTTTTT CASSHLRYPNEKLFF
TRBJ1-6 TRBV2 - - TGTGCCACCTCTGGACTTTCCAGCAATTCACCCCTCCACTTT CATSGLSSNSPLHF
TRBJ1-2 TRBV7-9 - - TGTGCCAGCAGCTTAGCGGCCAACTATGGCTACACCTTC CASSLAANYGYTF
TRBJ2-1 TRBV19 TRBD1 - TGTGCCAGTAGCAACTACAGGGGAGAAGAGCAGTTCTTC CASSNYRGEEQFF
TRBJ1-4 TRBV28 - - TGTGCCAGCAGTCTCGGACTGAGCGCAACTAATGAAAAACTGTTTTTT CASSLGLSATNEKLFF
TRBJ2-1 TRBV6-2/TRBV6-3 TRBD2 - TGTGCCAGCAGTCCCCTAGCGGGGTATCACAATGAGCAGTTCTTC CASSPLAGYHNEQFF
TRBJ2-7 TRBV5-6 - - TGTGCCAGCAGCTTGCCGGGGCGGGCGGAGTACTTC CASSLPGRAEYF
TRBJ1-5 TRBV9 - - TGTGCCAGCAGCGTAGAAGGGGCTAGCAATCAGCCCCAGCATTTT CASSVEGASNQPQHF
TRBJ2-5 TRBV29-1 - few TGCAGCGTTGAAGGGGGCAGGGTGGCTTGGGAGACCCAGTACTTC CSVEGGRVAWETQYF
TRBJ2-3 TRBV7-9 - - TGTGCCAGCAGCCCCTCGGGCGGTAGCACAGATACGCAGTATTTT CASSPSGGSTDTQYF